Detailed here is one T cell receptor beta chain. This clone occurred once. The clone's antigen remains unknown. Base qualities were left out, and no much larger clone turns up one base away. The data were taken from a study of T cell responses to AZD1222 COVID-19 vaccine (dated by TCRdb to about 2021). For context, the study as a whole: AZD1222 recipients whose second dose came at about 4 weeks and those whose second dose came at about 12 weeks were combined into one group, since spike-specific TCR depth and breadth did not differ between the two schedules. Trial participants were enrolled by age into 18-55, 56-69 and 70-plus year subgroups, with approximately 160, 26 and 62 TCR-sequenced participants respectively. A total of 230 to 250 trial participants underwent TCR sequencing, of whom about 200 received two doses of AZD1222 and approximately 25 received two doses of the MenACWY control vaccine. Study-wide findings and limitations: In the small 56-69-year group, the increase in depth fell short of significance, most likely because of low power. Conclusions about previously exposed vaccinees are limited, since just six AZD1222 recipients were seropositive for SARS-CoV-2 at baseline. After two AZD1222 doses, spike-specific TCR breadth and depth were significantly higher than at day 0 and than in MenACWY recipients. CD4 TCRs associated with the vaccine covered the entire spike protein, and the dominant responses were in regions 160-218 and 743-854. No day 14 peak-response samples were available, so repertoires were characterized only after the peak T cell response. Reportedly, almost half of the unique spike-specific TCRs recognized epitopes lying outside the regions that are mutated in the B.1.351 and B.1.1.7 variants. Participants were mostly white British and included more females than males, and it was suggested by the authors that clonal diversity may have been underestimated.

The CDR3 regions of human TCRbeta chains were subjected to immunosequencing. The source study handled its data this way. Repertoire TCRs were checked for matches against a reference library of SARS-CoV-2-specific TCRs that had been generated using the MIRA antigen-specificity platform. Breadth was defined as the fraction of unique TCRs that were SARS-CoV-2-associated. Depth was defined as the fraction of total T cells that were SARS-CoV-2-associated. Using the MIRA data, each spike-specific TCR was mapped to the spike region that the TCR reacts to and placed in a CD4 or CD8 class. Log10-transformed breadth and depth values were compared by one-way ANOVA with Sidak's multiple comparisons tests. The table comes from immuneACCESS by way of TCRdb, which keeps in-frame sequences with V and J called. Part of the clones is missing from these tables; in studies checked, under half for an unresolved V gene and the rest for unknown reasons. The V and J calls and the clone size are those of that table, but D and trimming were determined from the DNA. Present in this sample are 95,000 to 150,000 clones, less than 90% of which were seen just once. Jointly, the top ten make up roughly 2.3% of the sample.

What this sample's time point label stands for: baseline before first vaccination. Vaccinee samples were obtained from the UK trials COV001 and COV002, which included a single-blind randomized controlled phase 2/3 trial of AZD1222 (ChAdOx1 nCoV-19) in healthy adults. For TCRbeta chain sequencing, PBMC samples were collected from trial participants at day 0 and at day 28 after the second dose. Sequencing was performed on peripheral blood, taken on day 0 of AZD1222 vaccination. This clonotype originated in an adult in good health.

The DNA is TGTGCCACCAGCAGAGGACCGGACACTGAAGCTTTCTTT. It translates to CATSRGPDTEAFF. This chain joins TRBV15 to TRBJ1-1, with the D gene not confidently named. V is shortened by 1 base, J by 3 bases, and the region joining them spans 6 bases. From cysteine to phenylalanine, the CDR3 is 13 amino acids long. The sequence is cut down to CDR3 DNA, 39 bases in frame from base 1. Via the germline V gene (reference sequence), CDR1 is LNHNV and CDR2 YYDKDF.